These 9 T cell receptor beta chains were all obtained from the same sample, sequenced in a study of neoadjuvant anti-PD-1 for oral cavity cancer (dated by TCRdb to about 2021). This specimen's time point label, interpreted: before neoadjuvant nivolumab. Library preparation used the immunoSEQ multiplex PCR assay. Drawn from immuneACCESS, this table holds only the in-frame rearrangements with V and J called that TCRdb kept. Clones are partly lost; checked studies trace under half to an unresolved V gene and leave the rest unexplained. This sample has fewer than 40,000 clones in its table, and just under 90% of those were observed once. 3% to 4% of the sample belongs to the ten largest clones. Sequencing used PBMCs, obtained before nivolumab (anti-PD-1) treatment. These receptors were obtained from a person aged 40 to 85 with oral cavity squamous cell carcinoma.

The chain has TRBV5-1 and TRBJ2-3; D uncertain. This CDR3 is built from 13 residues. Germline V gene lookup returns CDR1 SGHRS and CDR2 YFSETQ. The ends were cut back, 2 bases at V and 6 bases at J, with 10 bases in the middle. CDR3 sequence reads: CASSFIGDDTQYF. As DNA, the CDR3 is TGCGCCAGCAGCTTTATTGGCGACGATACGCAGTATTTT.

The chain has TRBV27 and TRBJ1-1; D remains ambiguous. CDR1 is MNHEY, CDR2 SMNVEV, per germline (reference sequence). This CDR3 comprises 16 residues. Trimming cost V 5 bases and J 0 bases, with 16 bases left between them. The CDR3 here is CASSPSRRALNTEAFF. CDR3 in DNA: TGTGCCAGCAGTCCCTCCCGTCGGGCATTGAACACTGAAGCTTTCTTT.

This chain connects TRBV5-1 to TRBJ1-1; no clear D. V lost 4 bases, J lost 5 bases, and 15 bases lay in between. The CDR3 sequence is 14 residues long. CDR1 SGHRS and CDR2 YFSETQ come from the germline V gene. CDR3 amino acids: CASSTVGTMTEAFF. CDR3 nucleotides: TGCGCCAGCAGCACTGTTGGCACTATGACTGAAGCTTTCTTT.

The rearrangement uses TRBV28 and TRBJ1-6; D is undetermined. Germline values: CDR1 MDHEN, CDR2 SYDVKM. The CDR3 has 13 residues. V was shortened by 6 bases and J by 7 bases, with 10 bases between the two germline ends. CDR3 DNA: TGTGCCAGCAGGCCTTCCGCGAATTCACCCCTCCACTTT. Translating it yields CASRPSANSPLHF.

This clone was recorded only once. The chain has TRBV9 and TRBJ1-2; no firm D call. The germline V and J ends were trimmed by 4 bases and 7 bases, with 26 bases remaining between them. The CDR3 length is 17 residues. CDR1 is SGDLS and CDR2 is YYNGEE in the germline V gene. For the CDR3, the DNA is TGTGCCAGCAGCTCCAGTGTGACGCGCCGGGAAAGTGGTGGCTACACCTTC. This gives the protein CASSSSVTRRESGGYTF.

In DNA, the CDR3 is TGCAGTGCCAGACAGGCCTACGAGCAGTACTTC. Its protein product is CSARQAYEQYF. V gene TRBV20-1 combines with J gene TRBJ2-7; D perhaps matches TRBD1 (6 bases). V was shortened by 6 bases and J by 2 bases, with 8 bases between the two germline ends. This CDR3 region has 11 residues. From germline, CDR1 is DFQATT and CDR2 SNEGSKA (reference sequence).

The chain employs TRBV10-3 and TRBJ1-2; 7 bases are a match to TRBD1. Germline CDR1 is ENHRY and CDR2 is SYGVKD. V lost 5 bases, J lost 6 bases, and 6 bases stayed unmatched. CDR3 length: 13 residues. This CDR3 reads CAISLQGRDGYTF. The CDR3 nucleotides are TGTGCCATCAGTCTACAGGGGAGGGATGGCTACACCTTC.

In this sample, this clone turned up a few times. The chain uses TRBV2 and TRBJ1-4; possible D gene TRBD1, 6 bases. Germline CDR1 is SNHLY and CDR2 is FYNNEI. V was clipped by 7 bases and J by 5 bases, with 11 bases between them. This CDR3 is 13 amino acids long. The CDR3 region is CASTGRGNEKLFF. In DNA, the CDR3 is TGTGCCAGCACCGGCAGGGGAAATGAAAAACTGTTTTTT.

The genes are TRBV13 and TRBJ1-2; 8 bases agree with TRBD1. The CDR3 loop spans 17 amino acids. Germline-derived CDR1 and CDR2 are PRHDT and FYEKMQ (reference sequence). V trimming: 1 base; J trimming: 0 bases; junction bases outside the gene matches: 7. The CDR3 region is CASSLEGSGQANYGYTF. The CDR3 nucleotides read TGTGCCAGCAGCTTAGAGGGGTCGGGACAGGCTAACTATGGCTACACCTTC.